This T cell receptor (beta chain) was sequenced in a study of response to subunit inactivated influenza vaccine. As concerns this clonotype: Its target is unknown.

A single record per CDR3 protein comes from TCRdb applying MiXCR to the RT-PCR reads. The sample records 500,000 to 600,000 distinct CDR3 sequences, about 11% being singletons. Whole-study results and caveats: Each seasonal flu vaccination may recruit only limited new T cells, authors suggested.

The CDR3 sequence is 17 residues long. Trimming left V 4 bases short and J 6 bases short, with 22 bases between. The germline gives CDR1 MRHNA, CDR2 SNTAGT. The sequencing used PBMCs from blood, collected on the day of vaccination. The J gene is TRBJ2-1, the V gene TRBV6-4; the D gene is possibly TRBD1 (6 bases). The sequence came from a man in his forties or fifties who received an inactivated influenza vaccine. The CDR3: CASSAYQRPGHRNEQFF. CDR3 in DNA: TGTGCCAGCAGTGCCTACCAACGCCCGGGACATCGCAATGAGCAGTTCTTC.